A selection of T cell receptor beta chains follows, all from one sample in a study of CD8 T cells in ankylosing spondylitis. MiXCR, applied by TCRdb to the 5' RACE reads, yields one record per CDR3 protein. The repertoire holds around 540,000 distinct CDR3 sequences, over 9.5% seen once, with 6.5% to 7% in the top ten. The sequencing sample was made of blood, either unsorted or a sorted T cell fraction (not recorded which). The receptors stem from a male donor with ankylosing spondylitis. Each CDR3 is given with its conserved first and last residue. The D gene is left open where the match is weak. Clone size is stated in some rows and not others, as once, few, many or a class when expanded.

TRBJ2-7,-,TRBV27,-,TGTGCCAGCAGTTTTGGCCTTACCTACGAGCAGTACTTC,CASSFGLTYEQYF
TRBJ2-1,-,TRBV5-8,TRBD1,TGTGCCAGCAGCTTATGGACAGGGGGGTATGCGTATGAGCAGTTCTTC,CASSLWTGGYAYEQFF
TRBJ2-6,-,TRBV10-2,-,TGCGCCAGCAGTGAGTTTCGAGGGGCCAACGTCCTGACTTTC,CASSEFRGANVLTF
TRBJ2-7,-,TRBV10-3,TRBD2,TGTGCCATCAGTGAGGATATTCTAGCGGGGAGGGGGCAGTACTTC,CAISEDILAGRGQYF
TRBJ2-2,many,TRBV5-1,-,TGCGCCAGCAGCTCTCAGATATTCAACACCGGGGAGCTGTTTTTT,CASSSQIFNTGELFF
TRBJ2-3,-,TRBV7-2,-,TGTGCCAGCATCCCGGGACCCACAGATACGCAGTATTTT,CASIPGPTDTQYF
TRBJ1-1,many,TRBV5-1,TRBD1,TGCGCCAGCAGCCCGGGGACAGGGTACACTGAAGCTTTCTTT,CASSPGTGYTEAFF
TRBJ2-1,-,TRBV4-2,TRBD2,TGTGCCAGCAGCGGGAGGGCCTCCTACAATGAGCAGTTCTTC,CASSGRASYNEQFF
TRBJ2-4,few,TRBV18,-,TGTGCCAGCTCACCCGGCGGGGCCAAAAACATTCAGTACTTC,CASSPGGAKNIQYF
TRBJ2-1,few,TRBV11-2,-,TGTGCCAGCAGCTTAGAACCCAGCCGCTCCTACAATGAGCAGTTCTTC,CASSLEPSRSYNEQFF
TRBJ2-1,many,TRBV6-1,-,TGTGCCAGCAGCCGGGACCTTGGGATCCATGAGCAGTTCTTC,CASSRDLGIHEQFF
TRBJ1-6,few,TRBV30,TRBD1,TGTGCCTGGGGTCGGGACAGGGAAGAGGCCCTCCACTTT,CAWGRDREEALHF